A selection of T cell receptor beta chains follows, all from one sample in a study of shared clonotypes between healthy human individuals. Clones were sequenced by immunoSEQ multiplex PCR, and TCRdb holds only the in-frame ones, with some missing. The data contain about 1,800,000 clones, less than 95% of them singletons. The sequencing input was naive CD8+ T cells sorted from blood. The receptors derive from a man younger than 35 in good health. The CDR3 runs from the conserved cysteine through the conserved F or W. The D gene is left open where the match is weak. Clone size is shown for a subset of rows, as once, few, many or a class of expanded clone.

>few|TRBV6-1|-|TRBJ2-2|10
TGTGCCAGCTTAGGAAAGGAGCTGTTTTTT
CASLGKELFF
>-|TRBV6-1|-|TRBJ2-7|12
TGTGCCAGCAGTGAGAACTCCTACGAGCAGTACTTC
CASSENSYEQYF
>-|TRBV4-1|TRBD2|TRBJ2-1|15
TGCGCCAGCAGCCCGGGACTAGCGCTCTACAATGAGCAGTTCTTC
CASSPGLALYNEQFF
>-|TRBV6-1|-|TRBJ1-5|13
TGTGCCAGCAGTGAGGCAGTTGGTCAGCCCCAGCATTTT
CASSEAVGQPQHF
>-|TRBV6-5|-|TRBJ1-1|15
TGTGCCAGCAGTTACTCCGGTCTCATGAACACTGAAGCTTTCTTT
CASSYSGLMNTEAFF
>-|TRBV4-1|-|TRBJ1-5|13
TGCGCCAGCAGCCCCGGACAAAATCAGCCCCAGCATTTT
CASSPGQNQPQHF
>-|TRBV6-5|TRBD1|TRBJ2-1|14
TGTGCCAGCAGTTTGCTGCGGACAGGCAATGAGCAGTTCTTC
CASSLLRTGNEQFF
>-|TRBV7-9|TRBD2|TRBJ2-1|16
TGTGCCAGCAGCTTACCGCTAGCGGGCCCTTACAATGAGCAGTTCTTC
CASSLPLAGPYNEQFF
>-|TRBV5-8|-|TRBJ1-2|14
TGTGCCAGCAGCTTGGTATTCGGGTCCGTAAGCTACACCTTC
CASSLVFGSVSYTF
>-|TRBV30|TRBD1|TRBJ2-7|13
TGTGCCTGGAGTGTAGGGGGCCCCTACGAGCAGTACTTC
CAWSVGGPYEQYF
>-|TRBV11-1|-|TRBJ2-3|13
TGTGCCAGCAGCCAAGGTTTTGGAGATACGCAGTATTTT
CASSQGFGDTQYF
>-|TRBV11-3|-|TRBJ2-7|12
TGTGCCAGCAGCTTTGGGAGCTACGAGCAGTACTTC
CASSFGSYEQYF
>-|TRBV7-8|TRBD2|TRBJ2-4|16
TGTGCCAGCAGCAAAAGCGGGGGGGCTGCCAAAAACATTCAGTACTTC
CASSKSGGAAKNIQYF
>-|TRBV27|-|TRBJ1-2|10
TGTGCCAGTCAGAGGGGTGGCTACACCTTC
CASQRGGYTF
>-|TRBV11-2|-|TRBJ2-1|14
TGTGCCAGCAGCTCACTGGGCGCGTACAATGAGCAGTTCTTC
CASSSLGAYNEQFF
>-|TRBV4-3|-|TRBJ2-7|14
TGCGCCAGCAGCCAAGTAGATGGGACCTACGAGCAGTACTTC
CASSQVDGTYEQYF
>-|TRBV1|-|TRBJ2-7|15
TGCACCAGCAGCCTCAGACTAGCGGGGTTCTACGAGCAGTACTTC
CTSSLRLAGFYEQYF
>-|TRBV27|-|TRBJ2-7|16
TGTGCCAGCAGTTTATCAGGCGGGGAACGTCCCTACGAGCAGTACTTC
CASSLSGGERPYEQYF
>-|TRBV28|TRBD1|TRBJ2-7|13
TGTGCCAGCAGTAACAGGGGGCTGGGCGAGCAGTACTTC
CASSNRGLGEQYF
>-|TRBV27|-|TRBJ2-7|15
TGTGCCAGCAGTTTTCGAGGCTCCGGCTCCTACGAGCAGTACTTC
CASSFRGSGSYEQYF
>-|TRBV5-6|TRBD1|TRBJ2-4|14
TGTGCCAGCAGCCCCGGGACAGGGTTCGGCATTCAGTACTTC
CASSPGTGFGIQYF
>-|TRBV11-3|-|TRBJ2-2|13
TGTGCCAGCAGCTTAGTCACCACCGGGGAGCTGTTTTTT
CASSLVTTGELFF
>few|TRBV27|-|TRBJ2-7|13
TGTGCCAGCAGTTTTAGAAGCTCCTACGAGCAGTACTTC
CASSFRSSYEQYF
>-|TRBV4-1|TRBD1|TRBJ2-7|16
TGCGCCAGCAGCCACACCGGGACAGGGGCTGTCTACGAGCAGTACTTC
CASSHTGTGAVYEQYF
>-|TRBV5-5|TRBD1|TRBJ1-5|15
TGTGCCAGCAGCCCCGGGACAGGGGCGGATCAGCCCCAGCATTTT
CASSPGTGADQPQHF
>-|TRBV19|-|TRBJ2-2|13
TGTGCCAGTACCCAAACGGGCACCGGGGAGCTGTTTTTT
CASTQTGTGELFF
>once|TRBV28|-|TRBJ2-2|19
TGTGCCAGCAGTTTCGATTCCGCAGGGGTAGGGGTCAACACCGGGGAGCTGTTTTTT
CASSFDSAGVGVNTGELFF
>-|TRBV6-5|TRBD1|TRBJ1-2|15
TGTGCCAGCAGACCGCTGACAGGGATGAACTATGGCTACACCTTC
CASRPLTGMNYGYTF
>-|TRBV4-1|-|TRBJ2-1|17
TGCGCCAGCAGCTCCAGGTCGGTTTTGGGTTCTTACAATGAGCAGTTCTTC
CASSSRSVLGSYNEQFF
>-|TRBV27|-|TRBJ2-7|14
TGTGCCAGCAGTTTAGCAGTACCGGGAGACGAGCAGTACTTC
CASSLAVPGDEQYF
>-|TRBV7-9|TRBD1|TRBJ1-6|14
TGTGCCAGCAGCTCTACGACAGGGACTTCACCCCTCCACTTT
CASSSTTGTSPLHF
>-|TRBV27|TRBD1|TRBJ1-2|16
TGTGCCAGCAGTACATCTACAGGGGTCAACCACTATGGCTACACCTTC
CASSTSTGVNHYGYTF
>-|TRBV2|-|TRBJ1-1|12
TGTGCCAGCAGTGAATTCGGGACTGAAGCTTTCTTT
CASSEFGTEAFF
>-|TRBV4-1|-|TRBJ2-7|13
TGCGCCAGCAGCCAAGCGGAGAACTACGAGCAGTACTTC
CASSQAENYEQYF
>-|TRBV5-1|TRBD2|TRBJ2-1|15
TGCGCCAGCAGCTCGCTAGCGGGGGAAGACAATGAGCAGTTCTTC
CASSSLAGEDNEQFF
>-|TRBV6-6|-|TRBJ2-1|12
TGTGCCAGCAGTTACAGTGACAATGAGCAGTTCTTC
CASSYSDNEQFF
>-|TRBV27|-|TRBJ2-1|16
TGTGCCAGCAGTTTATCCCGGACTATTTCCTACAATGAGCAGTTCTTC
CASSLSRTISYNEQFF
>-|TRBV27|TRBD1|TRBJ1-1|15
TGTGCCAGCAGTTGGACAGGGAAGTCTTGGACTGAAGCTTTCTTT
CASSWTGKSWTEAFF
>-|TRBV12-5|TRBD1|TRBJ2-5|17
TGTGCTAGTGGCGTAGGGACAGGGAGCGTGCAATTAGAGACCCAGTACTTC
CASGVGTGSVQLETQYF
>-|TRBV6-1|-|TRBJ2-7|14
TGTGCCAGCACCGGCAGGGCCTCGTCCCACGAGCAGTACTTC
CASTGRASSHEQYF
>few|TRBV10-2|-|TRBJ1-6|10
TGCGCCAGCCTAGGGCGACCCCTCCACTTT
CASLGRPLHF
>-|TRBV12-5|-|TRBJ2-5|11
TGTGCTAGTGGTTTGGTAGAGGCCCAGTACTTC
CASGLVEAQYF
>-|TRBV4-1|-|TRBJ2-1|13
TGCGCCAGCAGCCAAGAGGGTACAGGGGAGCAGTTCTTC
CASSQEGTGEQFF
>-|TRBV7-2|TRBD2|TRBJ2-3|16
TGTGCCAGCAGCTACCGATCTAGCGGGGGGGCAGATACGCAGTATTTT
CASSYRSSGGADTQYF
>-|TRBV11-2|TRBD2|TRBJ2-1|19
TGTGCCAGCAGCCCTTCGTGGACTAGCGGGATCAGCTCCTACAATGAGCAGTTCTTC
CASSPSWTSGISSYNEQFF
>-|TRBV5-5|TRBD1|TRBJ2-7|15
TGTGCCAGCAGCTTGGGACAGGGTAGCTCCTACGAGCAGTACTTC
CASSLGQGSSYEQYF
>once|TRBV9|-|TRBJ2-1|14
TGTGCCAGCAGCGTCGGGAACGGGGATAATGAGCAGTTCTTC
CASSVGNGDNEQFF
>once|TRBV7-9|-|TRBJ2-1|17
TGTGCCAGCAGAGAGGAGGGTAGACTTGGCCTTTACAATGAGCAGTTCTTC
CASREEGRLGLYNEQFF
>-|TRBV10-1|-|TRBJ2-3|13
TGCGCCAGCAGTGAGCGAGTCGGAGATACGCAGTATTTT
CASSERVGDTQYF